These 7 T cell receptor beta chains share one sample of origin, sequenced in a study of shared clonotypes between healthy human individuals. Terminally differentiated effector memory CD45RA+ cells were left out of the naive CD8 fraction, which was CD45RO-negative and positively selected for CCR7. Only in-frame clones appear in the TCRdb table, and some are missing; sequencing was by immunoSEQ multiplex PCR. The table has more than 2 million clones, roughly 95% seen once. Sequenced sample: naive CD8+ T cells sorted from blood. These TCRs come from a man younger than 35 in good health.

The chain employs TRBV15 and TRBJ2-7, with D perhaps TRBD2 (6 bases). The germline V and J ends were trimmed by 0 bases and 0 bases, with 9 bases remaining between them. The CDR3 sequence is 15 residues long. Germline loops: CDR1 LNHNV, CDR2 YYDKDF (reference sequence). This CDR3 is CATSRDPLASYEQYF. DNA for the CDR3: TGTGCCACCAGCAGAGATCCACTAGCCTCCTACGAGCAGTACTTC.

The chain couples TRBV27 to TRBJ2-2; 7 bases line up with TRBD2. The CDR3 has 13 residues. CDR1 is MNHEY and CDR2 is SMNVEV in the germline V gene (reference sequence). After removal of 5 bases from V and 6 bases from J, the junction contained 3 bases not matched to a gene. The CDR3 spells CASSDGRSGELFF. The CDR3 nucleotides are TGTGCCAGCAGTGACGGGAGGTCCGGGGAGCTGTTTTTT.

The rearrangement uses TRBV10-3 and TRBJ1-1; 8 bases line up with TRBD1. The CDR3 has 14 residues. V lost 5 bases and J lost 1; bases outside the gene matches: 3. Germline V CDR1 and CDR2: ENHRY, SYGVKD. The CDR3 DNA reads as TGTGCCATCAGTATTGGACAGGGGAACACTGAAGCTTTCTTT. Translation gives CAISIGQGNTEAFF.

The J gene is TRBJ1-1, the V gene TRBV2, with TRBD1 as a possible D gene (5 bases). The germline V gene has CDR1 SNHLY and CDR2 FYNNEI. Trimming left V 5 bases short and J 8 bases short, with 15 bases between. This CDR3 comprises 13 residues. CDR3 region: CASSFSEGPEAFF. The CDR3, as DNA: TGTGCCAGCAGTTTTTCTGAGGGGCCAGAAGCTTTCTTT.

The genes are TRBV7-9 and TRBJ1-2; 9 positions match TRBD1. Trimming took 5 bases from V and 4 from J; bases not matched to a gene: 11. Germline CDR1 is SEHNR and CDR2 is FQNEAQ (reference sequence). CDR3 size: 16 residues. The CDR3 bases are TGTGCCAGCAGCCCCGTCCCGGGACAGGGAAGCTATGGCTACACCTTC. As protein: CASSPVPGQGSYGYTF.

This clone was counted once. Other DNA sequences from this sample encode an identical CDR3 as well. This chain connects TRBV9 to TRBJ1-1, with D possibly TRBD1 on 5 matching bases. The V end lost 5 bases, the J end lost 3 bases, and 11 bases lay between the germline ends. The CDR3 sequence is 13 residues long. Germline V gives CDR1 SGDLS, CDR2 YYNGEE. The CDR3 spells CASSPGGDTEAFF. DNA of the CDR3: TGTGCCAGCAGTCCAGGAGGGGACACTGAAGCTTTCTTT.

The gene calls are TRBV6-5 and TRBJ2-2, with D uncertain. Germline values: CDR1 MNHEY, CDR2 SVGAGI. The V gene lost 5 bases and the J gene lost 7 bases, with 17 bases spanning the gap. The CDR3 loop spans 15 amino acids. The CDR3 region is CASSPTVPTGGELFF. DNA of the CDR3: TGTGCCAGCAGTCCAACAGTGCCGACGGGCGGGGAGCTGTTTTTT.